This T cell receptor (beta chain) derives from a study of control samples from healthy donors and cancer patients. Germline V gene sequence: CDR1 SGHVS, CDR2 FNYEAQ. V was pared by 1 base and J by 2 bases, with 12 bases between. CDR3 length: 16 residues. Sequencing used immunoSEQ multiplex PCR; TCRdb keeps in-frame clones, though not all of them. The top ten clones hold around 5.4% of a sample with about 61,000 clones, 90% of them seen once. The sample taken for sequencing was PBMCs. The chain recombines TRBV7-6 with TRBJ1-5, with D uncertain. This receptor was identified in a man aged 55-75 years with colorectal cancer. CDR3 nucleotide sequence: TGTGCCAGCAGCTTAGGTCACACCCGCGGCAATCAGCCCCAGCATTTT. Protein: CASSLGHTRGNQPQHF. Complete variable domain (other parts from reference TRBV7-6 and TRBJ1-5): GAGVSQSPRYKVTKRGQDVALRCDPISGHVSLYWYRQALGQGPEFLTYFNYEAQQDKSGLPNDRFSAERPEGSISTLTIQRTEQRDSAMYRCASSLGHTRGNQPQHFGDGTRLSIL.